These 30 T cell receptor beta chains came from one sample sequenced in a study of blood T cell repertoires in COVID-19. Profiling relied on immunoSEQ multiplex PCR, and the TCRdb table lists in-frame clones only, not all of them. The sample consists of fewer than 250,000 clones, 90% of them appearing once. Sequencing was done on a sample of PBMCs or T cells enriched from blood (not recorded which). These TCRs come from a man aged 25 to 40 who had been exposed to COVID-19.

J is TRBJ2-2 and V is TRBV9; 8 nucleotides align to TRBD2. The length of the CDR3 is 17 residues. The germline CDR1 and CDR2 sequences are SGDLS and YYNGEE. V was pared by 0 bases and J by 1 base, with 5 bases of the junction left unmatched. The CDR3 DNA sequence: TGTGCCAGCAGCGTAGGCGGGGGGAACAAGAACACCGGGGAGCTGTTTTTT. It yields the protein CASSVGGGNKNTGELFF. The whole variable domain, remainder taken from reference TRBV9 and TRBJ2-2, is DSGVTQTPKHLITATGQRVTLRCSPRSGDLSVYWYQQSLDQGLQFLIQYYNGEERAKGNILERFSAQQFPDLHSELNLSSLELGDSALYFCASSVGGGNKNTGELFFGEGSRLTVL.

The chain couples TRBV6-6 to TRBJ1-2; TRBD1 is a possible D gene (5 bases). Trimming removed 8 bases at V and 5 bases at J, with 18 bases between. The germline V gene has CDR1 MNHNY and CDR2 SVGAGI (reference sequence). The CDR3 covers 14 residues. CDR3: CASGLGGAGYGYTF. The CDR3, as DNA: TGTGCCAGCGGCTTAGGAGGGGCAGGATATGGCTACACCTTC.

The chain has TRBV21-1 and TRBJ2-7; TRBD1, the table's D call, lacks a check against the DNA. TRBV21-1 corresponds to a pseudogene. The CDR3 consists of 15 residues. The CDR3, as DNA: TGTGCCAGCAGCCTTCCGGGACAGGGGACCCACGAGCAGTACTTC. As protein: CASSLPGQGTHEQYF.

The rearrangement uses TRBV20-1 and TRBJ2-3, with 8 bases that match TRBD2. This CDR3 is built from 15 residues. Germline V gene data show CDR1 as DFQATT and CDR2 as SNEGSKA (reference sequence). J was trimmed by 2 bases and V by 3 bases; bases with no gene match: 7. The CDR3 bases are TGCAGTGCTAGTAGCGGGGACACAGACACAGATACGCAGTATTTT. Protein: CSASSGDTDTDTQYF.

This sequence joins TRBV5-1 and TRBJ1-2; D unresolved. The CDR3 is 15 residues long. Germline CDR1 SGHRS, CDR2 YFSETQ. Trimming took 2 bases from V and 2 from J, leaving 13 bases between them. In DNA, the CDR3 is TGCGCCAGCAGCTTCGGAGGCAACCCGAACTATGGCTACACCTTC. Its translation is CASSFGGNPNYGYTF.

DNA for the CDR3: TGTGCCAGCAGTGAACGGGTGAACACTGAAGCTTTCTTT. Translating gives CASSERVNTEAFF. This chain joins TRBV2 and TRBJ1-1; D unclear. Trimming removed 2 bases from V and 0 bases from J, with 4 bases in between. Germline CDR1 reads SNHLY; CDR2 reads FYNNEI. This CDR3 has 13 amino acids.

The rearrangement links TRBV19 to TRBJ1-5; possibly TRBD1 for D (5 bases). This CDR3 region has 14 residues. V was clipped by 0 bases and J by 4 bases, with 7 bases between them. Germline values: CDR1 LNHDA, CDR2 SQIVND (reference sequence). Written as DNA, the CDR3 is TGTGCCAGTAGTATAGACAGGACAAATCAGCCCCAGCATTTT. Protein product: CASSIDRTNQPQHF.

The count of this clone is one. The CDR3 nucleotides read TGTGCCAGCAGCCAAGAACTCCGACTCAGCGGGGGAACAGATACGCAGTATTTT. Its protein product is CASSQELRLSGGTDTQYF. The chain links TRBV4-2 to TRBJ2-3, with 8 bases fitting TRBD2. With 0 bases clipped from V and 3 bases from J, the junction kept 11 bases outside the gene matches. The V gene's germline CDR1 is LGHNA and CDR2 YNFKEQ. This CDR3 region has 18 residues.

V and J are TRBV5-4 and TRBJ2-1; a possible D gene is TRBD2 (6 bases). From germline, CDR1 is SGHNT and CDR2 YYREEE (reference sequence). CDR3 length: 15 amino acids. V was cut by 5 bases and J by 3 bases, with 15 bases left in between. The CDR3 nucleotides read TGTGCCAGCAGAATCTTCGGGAGCGGCTACAATGAGCAGTTCTTC. Residues: CASRIFGSGYNEQFF.

The chain combines TRBV11-3 with TRBJ2-1; D might be TRBD2 (5 bases). V was trimmed by 5 bases and J by 6 bases, leaving 8 bases between them. Per germline, CDR1 SGHNT and CDR2 YENEEA. This CDR3 spans 12 amino acids. The CDR3, as DNA: TGTGCCAGCAGCAACCGGGGCAATGAGCAGTTCTTC. This gives the protein CASSNRGNEQFF.

The J gene is TRBJ2-3, the V gene TRBV27; 8 nucleotides align to TRBD2. Unmatched junction bases numbered 3, after V lost 3 bases and J lost 1 base. Germline V gene data show CDR1 as MNHEY and CDR2 as SMNVEV (reference sequence). This CDR3 is built from 15 residues. The CDR3 bases are TGTGCCAGCAGTTTCGGCGGGGGGCGCACAGATACGCAGTATTTT. This gives the protein CASSFGGGRTDTQYF.

The V and J genes are TRBV20-1 and TRBJ1-2; 7 bases line up with TRBD1. Germline CDR1 and CDR2: DFQATT and SNEGSKA (reference sequence). Germline trimming cut 6 bases from V and 12 bases from J; bases unmatched to any gene: 10. The CDR3 is made up of 11 amino acids. The CDR3 sequence is CSAYGQEGNTF. DNA of the CDR3: TGCAGTGCATATGGACAGGAAGGAAACACCTTC.

The chain couples TRBV6-4 to TRBJ2-1; 7 bases fit TRBD1. The CDR3 runs 15 residues. The V gene's germline CDR1 is MRHNA and CDR2 SNTAGT. V shed 2 bases, J shed 2 bases, and the junction held 3 bases outside the gene matches. CDR3 nucleotides: TGTGCCAGCAGTGACCAGGACAGGCCCTACAATGAGCAGTTCTTC. Its translation: CASSDQDRPYNEQFF.

The chain combines TRBV19 with TRBJ2-3; D might be TRBD2 (5 bases). Between the trimmed V and J ends, which lost 4 bases and 2 bases, there was a span of 16 bases. There are 16 residues in the CDR3. Germline assignment: CDR1 LNHDA and CDR2 SQIVND (reference sequence). The CDR3 nucleotides are TGTGCCAGTAGTAGAGCTTTGGGAGTGTCCACAGATACGCAGTATTTT. Amino acids: CASSRALGVSTDTQYF. Full variable domain (outside the CDR3, taken from reference TRBV19 and TRBJ2-3): DGGITQSPKYLFRKEGQNVTLSCEQNLNHDAMYWYRQDPGQGLRLIYYSQIVNDFQKGDIAEGYSVSREKKESFPLTVTSAQKNPTAFYLCASSRALGVSTDTQYFGPGTRLTVL.

The J gene is TRBJ1-2, the V gene TRBV5-1; 10 nucleotides match TRBD1. The CDR3 runs to 14 residues. V was pared by 5 bases and J by 6 bases, with 7 bases of the junction left unmatched. Germline V gives CDR1 SGHRS, CDR2 YFSETQ. The CDR3 DNA sequence: TGCGCCAGCAGGGAGGGACAGGGGATCGATGGCTACACCTTC. It yields the protein CASREGQGIDGYTF.

The V gene is TRBV5-4, the J gene TRBJ1-5; D call uncertain. CDR3 length: 17 residues. Deletions cut 4 bases from V and 3 bases from J, with 20 bases between. The germline V gene has CDR1 SGHNT and CDR2 YYREEE (reference sequence). CDR3 DNA sequence: TGTGCCAGCAGCCAAAGCCAGCCACAGACCTACAATCAGCCCCAGCATTTT. Protein sequence: CASSQSQPQTYNQPQHF.

In DNA form, the CDR3 reads TGTGCCAGTAGTAGACTAGTAGGTGAGACCCAGTACTTC. It specifies CASSRLVGETQYF. This chain joins TRBV19 and TRBJ2-5, with a possible D match to TRBD2 (6 bases). Trimming took off 4 bases at V and 5 bases at J, with 11 bases between the two ends. The CDR3 has 13 amino acids. Germline loops: CDR1 LNHDA, CDR2 SQIVND (reference sequence).

The chain couples TRBV7-9 to TRBJ1-4; tentative D call: TRBD1 (5 bases). The CDR3 extends over 14 amino acids. The germline V and J ends were trimmed by 6 bases and 4 bases, with 12 bases remaining between them. Germline V gene sequence: CDR1 SEHNR, CDR2 FQNEAQ (reference sequence). The CDR3 here is CASSSVGGNEKLFF. For the CDR3, the DNA is TGTGCCAGCAGTTCTGTGGGGGGTAATGAAAAACTGTTTTTT.

The chain has TRBV7-2 and TRBJ1-3; D may be TRBD1 (5 bases). V lost 5 bases and J 2 bases, leaving 13 bases between the germline ends. Germline-derived CDR1 and CDR2 are SGHTA and FQGNSA. The CDR3 covers 15 residues. The CDR3 reads CASSPGEDPGNTIYF. In DNA, the CDR3 is TGTGCCAGCAGCCCGGGGGAGGACCCTGGAAACACCATATATTTT.

The chain uses TRBV7-9 and TRBJ2-5; D remains ambiguous. CDR1 SEHNR and CDR2 FQNEAQ come from the germline V gene (reference sequence). Trimming took 1 base from V and 0 from J, leaving 9 bases between them. This CDR3 comprises 15 residues. In DNA form, the CDR3 reads TGTGCCAGCAGCTTAGGAGGTCGCAACCAAGAGACCCAGTACTTC. As protein: CASSLGGRNQETQYF.

The rearrangement uses TRBV11-3 and TRBJ2-3; perhaps TRBD2 as D (5 bases). Germline CDR1 and CDR2: SGHNT and YENEEA. The CDR3 has 14 amino acids. V was cut by 0 bases and J by 6 bases, with 10 bases left in between. CDR3 DNA sequence: TGTGCCAGCAGCTTAGATGGGAGTGGGGATACGCAGTATTTT. Protein: CASSLDGSGDTQYF.

Turning to this clone: This same CDR3 is encoded by further DNA sequences in the sample. This chain uses TRBV18 with TRBJ1-2; 7 nucleotides align to TRBD1. Germline V gives CDR1 KGHSH, CDR2 LQKENI. The length of the CDR3 is 13 residues. V lost 3 bases, J lost 2 bases, and 0 bases stayed unmatched. This CDR3 reads CASSPGQNYGYTF. The CDR3 bases are TGTGCCAGCTCACCGGGACAGAACTATGGCTACACCTTC.

V gene TRBV7-2 combines with J gene TRBJ2-1; D may be TRBD2 (5 bases). Trimming removed 1 base from V and 4 bases from J, with 8 bases in between. Germline CDR1 SGHTA, CDR2 FQGNSA. CDR3 length equals 14 residues. DNA for the CDR3: TGTGCCAGCAGCTTAGGGACTGAATACAATGAGCAGTTCTTC. It specifies CASSLGTEYNEQFF.

This chain joins TRBV27 and TRBJ2-7; 7 nucleotides align to TRBD1. There are 15 residues in the CDR3. V lost 10 bases to trimming and J lost 4 bases; unmatched junction nucleotides: 16. Looked up from germline, CDR1 is MNHEY and CDR2 is SMNVEV (reference sequence). The CDR3 DNA reads TGTGCCACCTCACCGGTATTGACAGGGCTATACGAGCAGTACTTC. Its protein product is CATSPVLTGLYEQYF.

This clone has a handful of counts. The chain recombines TRBV6-5 with TRBJ1-5; no clear D gene. The V gene's germline CDR1 is MNHEY and CDR2 SVGAGI. Trimming removed 7 bases from V and 6 bases from J, with 10 bases in between. This CDR3 comprises 12 residues. This chain's CDR3 is CASKEGSQPQHF. CDR3 nucleotide sequence: TGTGCCAGCAAGGAGGGATCTCAGCCCCAGCATTTT.

V usage is TRBV7-2 and J usage is TRBJ2-5; 7 nucleotides agree with TRBD1. V shed 1 base and J 5 bases; nucleotides not matched to a gene: 7. Germline V gene sequence: CDR1 SGHTA, CDR2 FQGNSA. This CDR3 comprises 15 residues. CDR3 bases: TGTGCCAGCAGCTTAGATCAGGGGGTCCGGGAGACCCAGTACTTC. Translation gives CASSLDQGVRETQYF.

V is TRBV4-3 and J is TRBJ2-2, with TRBD2 identical over 8 bases. The CDR3 has 17 amino acids. V lost 4 bases to trimming and J lost 7 bases; unmatched junction nucleotides: 14. Germline CDR1 is LGHNA and CDR2 is YSLEER. DNA for the CDR3: TGCGCCAGCAGCCCCGACGTTTGGACTAGCAGCGTCGGGGAGCTGTTTTTT. Translation: CASSPDVWTSSVGELFF.

The chain has TRBV18 and TRBJ2-3; D is unresolved. The germline V gene has CDR1 KGHSH and CDR2 LQKENI. CDR3 length: 12 amino acids. Trimming shortened V by 4 bases and J by 2 bases, and 4 bases separated the two germline ends. The DNA for the CDR3 is TGTGCCAGCTCACGTCTCACAGATACGCAGTATTTT. The encoded protein is CASSRLTDTQYF. Filled out from reference TRBV18 and TRBJ2-3, the complete variable domain reads NAGVMQNPRHLVRRRGQEARLRCSPMKGHSHVYWYRQLPEEGLKFMVYLQKENIIDESGMPKERFSAEFPKEGPSILRIQQVVRGDSAAYFCASSRLTDTQYFGPGTRLTVL.

The chain recombines TRBV11-2 with TRBJ1-4; possibly TRBD1 for D (5 bases). The germline gives CDR1 SGHAT, CDR2 FQNNGV. V lost 5 bases and J lost 2, with 12 bases in between. The CDR3 has 15 amino acids. The CDR3 nucleotides are TGTGCCAGCAGCACCCCCCCAGGGACTAATGAAAAACTGTTTTTT. Its protein product is CASSTPPGTNEKLFF.

This sequence joins TRBV4-1 and TRBJ2-5, with 9 bases fitting TRBD2. The CDR3 totals 19 residues. Per the germline V gene, CDR1 is MGHRA and CDR2 is YSYEKL. V shed 0 bases, J shed 6 bases, and the junction held 17 bases outside the gene matches. CDR3: CASSQDWSAGRGGWKTQYF. DNA for the CDR3: TGCGCCAGCAGCCAAGATTGGTCGGCGGGGCGGGGGGGTTGGAAGACCCAGTACTTC.